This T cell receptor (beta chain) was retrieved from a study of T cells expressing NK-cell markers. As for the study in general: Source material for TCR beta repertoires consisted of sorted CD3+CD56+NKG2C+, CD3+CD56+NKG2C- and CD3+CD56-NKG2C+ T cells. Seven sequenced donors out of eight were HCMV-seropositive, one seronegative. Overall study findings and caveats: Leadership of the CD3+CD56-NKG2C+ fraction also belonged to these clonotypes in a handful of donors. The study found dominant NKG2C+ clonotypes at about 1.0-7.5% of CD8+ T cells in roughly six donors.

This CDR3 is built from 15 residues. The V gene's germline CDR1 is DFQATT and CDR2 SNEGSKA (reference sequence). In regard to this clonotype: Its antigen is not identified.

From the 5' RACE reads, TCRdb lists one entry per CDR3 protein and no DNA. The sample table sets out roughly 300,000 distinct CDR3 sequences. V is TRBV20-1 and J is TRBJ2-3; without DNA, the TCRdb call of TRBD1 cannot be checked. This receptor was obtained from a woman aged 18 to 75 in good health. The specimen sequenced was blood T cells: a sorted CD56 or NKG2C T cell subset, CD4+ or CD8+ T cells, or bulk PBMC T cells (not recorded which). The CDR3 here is CSARRVAGSPDTQYF.